The present T cell receptor beta chain was sequenced within a study of CD8 T cells in Susac syndrome. After extraction with the RNeasy kit, roughly 0.45 to 1 ug of the RNA was reverse transcribed using random hexamers. TCRdb passed the immunoSEQ multiplex PCR reads through MiXCR, listing each CDR3 protein once. The profile shows roughly 180,000 distinct CDR3 sequences, approximately 93% of them singletons. J gave up 4 bases and V 2 bases, and 3 bases lay outside the gene matches. The CDR3 runs to 14 residues. The gene calls are TRBV12-3 or TRBV12-4 and TRBJ2-3; 7 nucleotides match TRBD1. What was sequenced was CD4+ T cells from PBMCs. The clonotype originates from a human donor with multiple sclerosis. CDR3 in amino acids: CASSLMQGADTQYF. The CDR3 nucleotides are TGTGCCAGCAGTTTAATGCAGGGGGCAGATACGCAGTATTTT.